Following are 11 T cell receptor beta chains from one sample sequenced in a study of neurological immune-mediated disorders. TCRdb recomputed calls from the 5' RACE reads with MiXCR, one row per CDR3 protein. The sample lists some 46,000 distinct CDR3 sequences, approximately 4.5% occurring once. Sequences were obtained from PBMCs. These receptors were obtained from a woman in her sixties or seventies with multiple sclerosis.

At least ten counts were recorded for this clonotype. The J gene is TRBJ1-1, the V gene TRBV27; D unclear. Trimming stripped 6 bases from V and 3 bases from J, with 17 bases between. Germline loops: CDR1 MNHEY, CDR2 SMNVEV (reference sequence). CDR3 length equals 15 residues. The CDR3 is CASSIQVRADTEAFF. CDR3 sequence (DNA): TGTGCCAGCAGCATACAAGTTAGGGCGGACACTGAAGCTTTCTTT.

This clonotype was counted ten times or more. This chain joins TRBV20-1 and TRBJ2-3, with D maybe TRBD2 (5 bases). Trimming shortened V by 3 bases and J by 6 bases, and 16 bases separated the two germline ends. The CDR3 is 14 residues long. Germline CDR1 DFQATT, CDR2 SNEGSKA (reference sequence). The CDR3 loop is CSASPSGDGDTQYF. The CDR3 nucleotides read TGCAGTGCTAGTCCGAGCGGCGATGGGGATACGCAGTATTTT.

This clonotype appeared many times. The J gene is TRBJ2-3, the V gene TRBV2; 11 positions agree with TRBD2. The CDR3 is made up of 15 amino acids. After removal of 5 bases from V and 3 bases from J, the junction contained 4 bases not matched to a gene. From germline, CDR1 is SNHLY and CDR2 FYNNEI. The CDR3 loop reads CASSRRLAGTDTQYF. The CDR3 region has the DNA TGTGCCAGCAGTCGACGACTAGCGGGGACAGATACGCAGTATTTT.

This clonotype was seen ten or more times. This rearrangement joins TRBV12-3 or TRBV12-4 to TRBJ2-1, with 7 bases matching TRBD2. This CDR3 is built from 15 residues. V lost 4 bases to trimming and J lost 0 bases; unmatched junction nucleotides: 3. CDR3 DNA sequence: TGTGCCAGCAGTTCCCTAGCGGCCTCCTACAATGAGCAGTTCTTC. Its protein is CASSSLAASYNEQFF.

This clonotype was seen many times. CDR3 sequence reads: CASSQENWMNRDIQYF. The CDR3 nucleotides read TGCGCCAGCAGCCAAGAAAATTGGATGAACAGGGACATTCAGTACTTC. This rearrangement joins TRBV4-3 to TRBJ2-4, with D possibly being TRBD1 (6 bases). Trimming stripped 0 bases from V and 8 bases from J, with 17 bases between. Germline lookup yields CDR1 LGHNA and CDR2 YSLEER. The CDR3 spans 16 residues.

This clonotype came up a few times. The chain links TRBV4-1 to TRBJ2-3; 7 bases agree with TRBD1. The germline V gene encodes CDR1 MGHRA and CDR2 YSYEKL. With 4 bases clipped from V and 2 bases from J, the junction kept 6 bases outside the gene matches. This CDR3 is built from 15 residues. CDR3 nucleotide sequence: TGCGCCAGCAGCCTCCGGGACAGATCCACAGATACGCAGTATTTT. Translating gives CASSLRDRSTDTQYF.

This clonotype was recorded many times. The chain is built from TRBV15 and TRBJ2-5; the match to TRBD2 covers 13 bases. The V and J ends lost 1 base and 2 bases, in that order; junction bases with no gene match: 7. Looked up from germline, CDR1 is LNHNV and CDR2 is YYDKDF (reference sequence). The CDR3 spans 18 residues. CDR3 loop: CATSRGGTSGVWQETQYF. The CDR3 DNA sequence: TGTGCCACCAGCAGAGGAGGGACTAGCGGGGTATGGCAAGAGACCCAGTACTTC. Based on the CDR3 plus reference TRBV15 and TRBJ2-5, the full variable domain is DAMVIQNPRYQVTQFGKPVTLSCSQTLNHNVMYWYQQKSSQAPKLLFHYYDKDFNNEADTPDNFQSRRPNTSFCFLDIRSPGLGDTAMYLCATSRGGTSGVWQETQYFGPGTRLLVL.

The V and J genes are TRBV7-2 and TRBJ1-2; D is possibly TRBD1 (6 bases). The CDR3 loop spans 13 amino acids. Germline V gives CDR1 SGHTA, CDR2 FQGNSA. V was shortened by 3 bases and J by 8 bases, with 13 bases between the two germline ends. As DNA, the CDR3 is TGTGCCAGCAGCTTGGACAGTTTGGAAGGCTACACCTTC. Protein product: CASSLDSLEGYTF.

The table lists this clonotype with many counts. The rearrangement uses TRBV20-1 and TRBJ2-1; TRBD2 aligns across 8 bases. The CDR3 spans 15 residues. After removal of 5 bases from V and 6 bases from J, the junction contained 12 bases not matched to a gene. Germline V lookup: CDR1 DFQATT, CDR2 SNEGSKA (reference sequence). The DNA of the CDR3 is TGCAGTGCTGTAACTAGCGGAGGGGGGCCCAATGAGCAGTTCTTC. It yields the protein CSAVTSGGGPNEQFF.

This clonotype was recorded many times. V gene TRBV7-9 combines with J gene TRBJ2-7, with D unresolved. Germline CDR1 reads SEHNR; CDR2 reads FQNEAQ (reference sequence). This CDR3 has 13 residues. With 4 bases removed from V and 4 bases from J, the gap between germline ends came to 11 bases. The chain's CDR3 is CASSYRWAYEQYF. CDR3 bases: TGTGCCAGCAGCTACCGGTGGGCGTACGAGCAGTACTTC.

This clonotype was counted many times. The chain couples TRBV20-1 to TRBJ1-1; D might be TRBD1 (6 bases). The CDR3 has 14 amino acids. Germline V gene sequence: CDR1 DFQATT, CDR2 SNEGSKA (reference sequence). The ends were cut back, 3 bases at V and 0 bases at J, with 11 bases in the middle. The CDR3 reads CSARGGRLNTEAFF. The CDR3 bases are TGCAGTGCTAGGGGGGGCAGGTTGAACACTGAAGCTTTCTTT.